This TCR beta chain is drawn from a study of beta chain features in type 1 diabetes. Study outcomes and limitations: Patients with Type 1 diabetes showed moderately but significantly shorter TCRB CDR3s in all four CD4+ subsets.

Germline values: CDR1 SGHRS, CDR2 YFSETQ. The germline V and J ends were trimmed by 4 bases and 4 bases, with 8 bases remaining between them. This CDR3 region has 12 residues. Worth noting for this clone: Its antigen remains unidentified.

cDNA synthesis used the whole RNA isolate, giving expressed TCRB sequences. Assay used: immunoSEQ multiplex PCR; TCRdb lists only in-frame clones, some missing. The sample consists of some 410,000 clones, more than 11% of them appearing once. This chain links TRBV5-1 with TRBJ2-5; D remains ambiguous. This receptor was obtained from a man younger than 45 in good health. Sequences were obtained from naive CD4+ T cells from blood. The CDR3 DNA reads as TGCGCCAGCAGCGGAGAGGTAGAGACCCAGTACTTC. It encodes CASSGEVETQYF.